The entry that follows covers one TCR beta chain sequence. CDR1 and CDR2 from the germline V gene are SGHTA and FQGTGA. CDR3 size: 16 residues. Trimming cost V 4 bases and J 3 bases; bases outside gene matches: 8. These data originate in a study of cytomegalovirus exposure and HLA in healthy donors. It was with 60 Vbeta and 13 Jbeta primers that the PCR ran. Libraries were prepared by immunoSEQ multiplex PCR; TCRdb keeps only in-frame clonotypes and omits some of them. The specimen's table records under 200,000 clones. Healthy bone marrow donors made up the donor group. The material sequenced was PBMCs. The chain has TRBV7-3 and TRBJ2-1, with 8 nucleotides matching TRBD2. The sequence was collected from a man younger than 45 in good health and CMV-seronegative. The chain's CDR3 is CASSSDSAGGYNEQFF. In DNA, the CDR3 is TGTGCCAGCAGCTCAGATTCGGCGGGAGGCTACAATGAGCAGTTCTTC.